This record looks at one TCR beta chain sequence and its context. Its antigen is not known. Treatment defined: some 19 received Ad26.COV2.S at low or high dose, single or two shots; 5 received placebo; per-sample allocation not given. Specimen acquisition occurred on day 63 following the initial vaccine or placebo injection. An adult of 18-55 years in Boston served as donor. An Ad26 vector was used to express Wuhan-strain SARS-CoV-2 spike as the vaccine. The data derive from a study of Ad26.COV2.S vaccination and SARS-CoV-2 variants. Study-level information: Donor participated within the Ad26.COV2.S arm of the COV1001 trial. General study findings and limits: A substantial breadth of spike-specific CD8+ and CD4+ T cell responses after vaccination has been reported.

This table comes from immunoSEQ multiplex PCR, and its TCRdb copy is limited to in-frame clones, with some not included. The sample gives about 350,000 clones, around 88% of which show up once; around 10% is in the top ten. V trimming: 2 bases; J trimming: 8 bases; junction bases outside the gene matches: 6. The length of the CDR3 is 13 residues. The source was peripheral blood, collected in a trial of Ad26.COV2.S vaccine versus placebo. The receptor comes from a person aged 18-65 years who received the Ad26.COV2.S COVID-19 vaccine or a placebo. This chain links TRBV12-3 or TRBV12-4 with TRBJ2-7, with 7 positions matching TRBD2. Here the CDR3 reads CASSLLAEGKQYF. Here the CDR3 DNA reads TGTGCCAGCAGTTTACTAGCGGAGGGAAAGCAGTACTTC.